The next 21 T cell receptor beta chains were all read from a single sample in a study of CD8 T cells in ankylosing spondylitis. TCRdb fed the 5' RACE reads into MiXCR, producing one record per CDR3 protein. The sample records more than 250,000 distinct CDR3 sequences, less than 10% being singletons. Study-wide findings and caveats: Typical of ankylosing spondylitis blood, it appeared, was a TCR beta motif of roughly eight highly homologous variants.

Their antigens are not known. Material: blood, either unsorted or a sorted T cell fraction (not recorded which). The receptors come from a male donor with ankylosing spondylitis.

There are a few counts of this clonotype. CDR3 in DNA: TGTGCCAGCAAACCCGGGACTAGCGGCGAGCAGTACTTC. Protein: CASKPGTSGEQYF. The V call is TRBV12-3 or TRBV12-4, the J call TRBJ2-7, with 11 bases aligning to TRBD2. This CDR3 has 13 amino acids. The J segment lost 6 bases and the V segment lost 7 bases, leaving 5 bases of the junction unmatched.

The rearrangement uses TRBV3-1 and TRBJ2-4, with 8 bases that match TRBD2. The V gene end was trimmed by 8 bases and the J gene end by 0 bases; junction bases not matched to a gene: 3. This CDR3 region has 14 residues. Per the germline V gene, CDR1 is LGHDT and CDR2 is YNNKEL (reference sequence). CDR3 residues: CASGLAGAKNIQYF. The CDR3 DNA sequence: TGTGCCAGCGGGCTAGCGGGAGCCAAAAACATTCAGTACTTC.

This clonotype was counted between two and nine times. The chain employs TRBV10-1 and TRBJ2-5; 9 bases match TRBD1. With V trimmed by 3 bases and J by 5 bases, 7 bases remained unmatched. The germline gives CDR1 WNHNN, CDR2 SYGVQD (reference sequence). The CDR3 has 15 residues. In DNA form, the CDR3 reads TGCGCCAGCAGTGACCCGGGACAGGGTTCGGAGACCCAGTACTTC. Protein: CASSDPGQGSETQYF.

This chain links TRBV7-2 with TRBJ2-1; D perhaps matches TRBD2 (6 bases). Trimming shortened V by 0 bases and J by 0 bases, and 9 bases separated the two germline ends. The CDR3 sequence is 16 residues long. CDR1 is SGHTA, CDR2 FQGNSA, per germline. The CDR3 region has the DNA TGTGCCAGCAGCTTAGCGGGAGGCGTCTCCTACAATGAGCAGTTCTTC. It codes for CASSLAGGVSYNEQFF. Full variable domain (missing parts from reference TRBV7-2 and TRBJ2-1): GAGVSQSPSNKVTEKGKDVELRCDPISGHTALYWYRQSLGQGLEFLIYFQGNSAPDKSGLPSDRFSAERTGGSVSTLTIQRTQQEDSAVYLCASSLAGGVSYNEQFFGPGTRLTVL.

V usage is TRBV27 and J usage is TRBJ1-2; D is ambiguous. The V and J ends lost 10 bases and 4 bases respectively, with 19 bases between them. Per germline, CDR1 MNHEY and CDR2 SMNVEV (reference sequence). This CDR3 spans 14 amino acids. The CDR3 DNA follows: TGTGCCACCATGTCAGCAACTGCTGCCTATGGCTACACCTTC. The encoded protein is CATMSATAAYGYTF.

This chain joins TRBV20-1 and TRBJ2-5; possibly TRBD1 for D (5 bases). V was pared by 1 base and J by 2 bases, with 11 bases between. The CDR3 runs to 14 residues. CDR1 and CDR2 from the germline V gene are DFQATT and SNEGSKA (reference sequence). Here the CDR3 DNA reads TGCAGTGCTAGAGTTCAGGGTCGGCAAGAGACCCAGTACTTC. Residues: CSARVQGRQETQYF.

The chain combines TRBV21-1 with TRBJ2-6. TRBV21-1 has pseudogene status. This CDR3 is 19 amino acids long. CDR3 sequence (DNA): TGTGCCAGCAGCAAATGCCGGCAGGCAGGTCTTTCTGGGGCCAACGTCCTGACTTTC. Translated: CASSKCRQAGLSGANVLTF.

J is TRBJ2-2 and V is TRBV7-9; 7 bases line up with TRBD1. The CDR3 is 15 amino acids. CDR1 and CDR2 (germline): SEHNR, FQNEAQ (reference sequence). J gave up 4 bases and V 5 bases, and 7 bases lay outside the gene matches. In DNA, the CDR3 is TGTGCCAGCAGCCTAACAGGGGACGGCACCGGGGAGCTGTTTTTT. Translation: CASSLTGDGTGELFF.

This clonotype was seen more than once but under ten times. The chain uses TRBV20-1 and TRBJ1-6; D gene unclear. The ends were cut back, 0 bases at V and 3 bases at J, with 12 bases in the middle. From germline, CDR1 is DFQATT and CDR2 SNEGSKA (reference sequence). The CDR3 covers 16 residues. The CDR3 loop reads CSARDPVRFYNSPLHF. The CDR3 DNA reads as TGCAGTGCTAGAGATCCAGTCCGATTCTATAATTCACCCCTCCACTTT.

V is TRBV19 and J is TRBJ2-1; TRBD1 matches at 7 bases. The CDR3 has 15 residues. V trimming: 5 bases; J trimming: 6 bases; junction bases outside the gene matches: 10. The germline CDR1 and CDR2 sequences are LNHDA and SQIVND (reference sequence). In nucleotides, the CDR3 is TGTGCCAGTAGTTTAAGACAGGGAAGATCCAATGAGCAGTTCTTC. The encoded protein is CASSLRQGRSNEQFF. The entire variable domain, with the rest obtained from reference TRBV19 and TRBJ2-1, is as follows: DGGITQSPKYLFRKEGQNVTLSCEQNLNHDAMYWYRQDPGQGLRLIYYSQIVNDFQKGDIAEGYSVSREKKESFPLTVTSAQKNPTAFYLCASSLRQGRSNEQFFGPGTRLTVL.

This clonotype was observed a handful of times. J is TRBJ2-7 and V is TRBV28; D gene ambiguous. V lost 5 bases, J lost 9 bases, and 20 bases lay in between. This CDR3 is built from 14 residues. Germline V gene data show CDR1 as MDHEN and CDR2 as SYDVKM. This CDR3 is CASSLTIGRLGQYF. DNA of the CDR3: TGTGCCAGCAGTCTTACAATTGGCCGCCTGGGGCAGTACTTC.

As to this clonotype: At one of its ends the junction is not consistent with the germline gene, which may arise from a read error. The J gene is TRBJ1-5, the V gene TRBV6-5; D may be TRBD1 (5 bases). This CDR3 has 14 residues. CDR1 and CDR2 (germline): MNHEY, SVGAGI. The CDR3 protein is CASSYSIGTLPQRF. The CDR3, as DNA: TGTGCCAGCAGTTACTCGATTGGGACGTTGCCCCAGCGTTTT.

This clonotype was observed a handful of times. The chain joins TRBV2 to TRBJ2-6; TRBD2 matches 7 bases. The germline V gene encodes CDR1 SNHLY and CDR2 FYNNEI. V gave up 6 bases and J gave up 0 bases; unmatched junction bases: 2. CDR3 length equals 15 residues. The CDR3 sequence: CASSSGGSGANVLTF. As DNA, the CDR3 is TGTGCCAGCAGCTCGGGGGGCTCTGGGGCCAACGTCCTGACTTTC.

This clonotype appeared many times. The CDR3 nucleotides read TGTGCCAGCAGTTTGGAACTAGCGGGGAACACCGGGGAGCTGTTTTTT. Translated: CASSLELAGNTGELFF. The chain links TRBV6-5 to TRBJ2-2; 9 bases align to TRBD2. The CDR3 sequence is 16 residues long. CDR1 and CDR2 from the germline V gene are MNHEY and SVGAGI. V shed 4 bases, J shed 1 base, and the junction held 4 bases outside the gene matches.

The rearrangement uses TRBV2 and TRBJ2-6, with D possibly called TRBD1 or TRBD2 (5 bases each). Between the trimmed V and J ends, which lost 2 bases and 4 bases, there was a span of 18 bases. Looked up from germline, CDR1 is SNHLY and CDR2 is FYNNEI. The CDR3 consists of 18 residues. This CDR3 is CASSEKGYSGTGANVLTF. The CDR3 region has the DNA TGTGCCAGCAGTGAAAAAGGCTATTCGGGGACCGGGGCCAACGTCCTGACTTTC.

This clonotype was seen at least ten times. The chain carries TRBV5-1 and TRBJ2-1, with 9 bases that match TRBD2. This CDR3 is built from 14 residues. Trimming cost V 9 bases and J 0 bases; bases outside gene matches: 4. Per germline, CDR1 SGHRS and CDR2 YFSETQ. The CDR3 bases are TGCGCCAAGAATAGCGGGAGCTCCTACAATGAGCAGTTCTTC. Its translation is CAKNSGSSYNEQFF.

The table lists this clonotype with a few counts. The chain is built from TRBV4-1 and TRBJ1-1; maybe TRBD1 (5 bases). Trimming removed 3 bases at V and 2 bases at J, with 10 bases between. Germline V gives CDR1 MGHRA, CDR2 YSYEKL. The CDR3 has 14 residues. The CDR3 sequence: CASSQTRDNTEAFF. For the CDR3, the DNA is TGCGCCAGCAGCCAGACCCGGGACAACACTGAAGCTTTCTTT.

The chain carries TRBV28 and TRBJ1-2; D gene ambiguous. Trimming stripped 3 bases from V and 4 bases from J, with 12 bases between. This CDR3 spans 14 amino acids. Germline CDR1 is MDHEN and CDR2 is SYDVKM. The CDR3 region is CASSFFRRSYGYTF. The CDR3 DNA sequence: TGTGCCAGCAGTTTCTTCAGGAGGTCCTATGGCTACACCTTC.

The chain carries TRBV7-9 and TRBJ2-3; the match to TRBD2 covers 7 bases. The CDR3 runs to 13 residues. The V and J ends lost 7 bases and 2 bases, in that order; junction bases with no gene match: 3. Germline V gives CDR1 SEHNR, CDR2 FQNEAQ (reference sequence). The CDR3 loop reads CASIAGHTDTQYF. Written as DNA, the CDR3 is TGTGCCAGCATAGCGGGCCACACAGATACGCAGTATTTT.

This clonotype was recorded at least ten times. J is TRBJ1-1 and V is TRBV24-1; D gene ambiguous. The CDR3 consists of 13 residues. The germline V and J ends were trimmed by 6 bases and 0 bases, with 7 bases remaining between them. CDR1 KGHDR and CDR2 SFDVKD come from the germline V gene. The CDR3 loop reads CATSKGVNTEAFF. The CDR3 DNA sequence: TGTGCCACCAGTAAGGGTGTGAACACTGAAGCTTTCTTT.

This chain uses TRBV27 with TRBJ2-7; 10 positions agree with TRBD1. Germline loops: CDR1 MNHEY, CDR2 SMNVEV (reference sequence). The CDR3 is made up of 15 amino acids. Trimming took 7 bases from V and 6 from J; bases not matched to a gene: 12. DNA of the CDR3: TGTGCCAGCACCCGTCTAGGACAGGGGGTTGGCGAGCAGTACTTC. This codes for CASTRLGQGVGEQYF.